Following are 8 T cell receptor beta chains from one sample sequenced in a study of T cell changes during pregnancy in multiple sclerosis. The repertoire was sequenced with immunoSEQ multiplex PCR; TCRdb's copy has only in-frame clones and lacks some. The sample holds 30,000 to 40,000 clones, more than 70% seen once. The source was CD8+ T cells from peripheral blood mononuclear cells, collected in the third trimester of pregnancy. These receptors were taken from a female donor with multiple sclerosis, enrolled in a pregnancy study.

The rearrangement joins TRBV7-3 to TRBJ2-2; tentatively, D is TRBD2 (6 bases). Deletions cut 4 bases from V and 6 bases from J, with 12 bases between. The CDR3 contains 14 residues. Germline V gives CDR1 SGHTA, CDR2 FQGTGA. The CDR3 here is CASSYTGGAGELFF. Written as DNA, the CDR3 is TGTGCCAGCAGCTACACCGGAGGGGCCGGGGAGCTGTTTTTT. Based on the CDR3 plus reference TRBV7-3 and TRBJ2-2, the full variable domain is GAGVSQTPSNKVTEKGKYVELRCDPISGHTALYWYRQSLGQGPEFLIYFQGTGAADDSGLPNDRFFAVRPEGSVSTLKIQRTERGDSAVYLCASSYTGGAGELFFGEGSRLTVL.

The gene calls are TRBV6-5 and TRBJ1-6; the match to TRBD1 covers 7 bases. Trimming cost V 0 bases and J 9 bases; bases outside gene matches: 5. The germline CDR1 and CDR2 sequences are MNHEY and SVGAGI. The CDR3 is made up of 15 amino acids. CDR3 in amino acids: CASSYSTGLASPLHF. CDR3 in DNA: TGTGCCAGCAGTTACTCGACAGGGCTCGCTTCACCCCTCCACTTT.

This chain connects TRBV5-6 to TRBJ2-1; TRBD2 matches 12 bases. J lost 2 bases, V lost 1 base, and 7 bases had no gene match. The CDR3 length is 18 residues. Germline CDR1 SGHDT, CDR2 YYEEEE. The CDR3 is CASSLTSGGSIPYNEQFF. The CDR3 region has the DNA TGTGCCAGCAGCTTGACTAGCGGGGGGTCAATCCCCTACAATGAGCAGTTCTTC. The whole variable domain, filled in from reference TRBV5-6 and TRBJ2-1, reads DAGVTQSPTHLIKTRGQQVTLRCSPKSGHDTVSWYQQALGQGPQFIFQYYEEEERQRGNFPDRFSGHQFPNYSSELNVNALLLGDSALYLCASSLTSGGSIPYNEQFFGPGTRLTVL.

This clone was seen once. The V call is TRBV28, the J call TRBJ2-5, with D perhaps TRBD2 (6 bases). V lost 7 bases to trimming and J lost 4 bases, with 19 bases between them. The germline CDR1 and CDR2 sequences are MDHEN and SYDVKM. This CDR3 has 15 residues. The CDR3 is CASIGSEGFPETQYF. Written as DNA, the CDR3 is TGTGCCAGCATAGGATCGGAGGGGTTCCCAGAGACCCAGTACTTC.

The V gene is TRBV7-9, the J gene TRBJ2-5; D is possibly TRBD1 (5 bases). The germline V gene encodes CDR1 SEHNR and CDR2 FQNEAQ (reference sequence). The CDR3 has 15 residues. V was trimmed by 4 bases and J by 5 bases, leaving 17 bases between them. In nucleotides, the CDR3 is TGTGCCAGCAGCTGGGTTAAAAGGGGCCATGAGACCCAGTACTTC. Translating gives CASSWVKRGHETQYF.

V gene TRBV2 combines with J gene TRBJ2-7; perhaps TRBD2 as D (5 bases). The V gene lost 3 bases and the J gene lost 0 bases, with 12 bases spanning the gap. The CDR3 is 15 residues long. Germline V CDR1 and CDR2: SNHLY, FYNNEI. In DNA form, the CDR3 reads TGTGCCAGCAGTGAGCCGGACTCTCCCTCCTACGAGCAGTACTTC. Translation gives CASSEPDSPSYEQYF.

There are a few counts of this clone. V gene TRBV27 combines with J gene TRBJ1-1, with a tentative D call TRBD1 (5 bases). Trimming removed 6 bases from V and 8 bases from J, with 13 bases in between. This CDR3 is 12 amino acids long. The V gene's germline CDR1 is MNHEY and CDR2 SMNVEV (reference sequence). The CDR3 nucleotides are TGTGCCAGCAGCGGACATTCCAAGGAAGCTTTCTTT. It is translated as CASSGHSKEAFF.

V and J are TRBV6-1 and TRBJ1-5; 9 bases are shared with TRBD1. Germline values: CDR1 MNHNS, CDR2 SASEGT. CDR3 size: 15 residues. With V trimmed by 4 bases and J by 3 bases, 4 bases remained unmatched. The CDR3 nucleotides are TGTGCCAGCAGTGTCAGGACAGGGGACAATCAGCCCCAGCATTTT. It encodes CASSVRTGDNQPQHF.